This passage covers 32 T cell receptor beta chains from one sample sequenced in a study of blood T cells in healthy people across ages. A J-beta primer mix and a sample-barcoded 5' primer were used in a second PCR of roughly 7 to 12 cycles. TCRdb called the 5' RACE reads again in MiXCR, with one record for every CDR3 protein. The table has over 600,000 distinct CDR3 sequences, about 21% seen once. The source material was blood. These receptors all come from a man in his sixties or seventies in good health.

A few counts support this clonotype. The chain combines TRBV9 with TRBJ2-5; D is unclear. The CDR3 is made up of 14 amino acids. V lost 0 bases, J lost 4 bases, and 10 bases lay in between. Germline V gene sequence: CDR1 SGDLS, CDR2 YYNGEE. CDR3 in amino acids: CASSVDSVGETQYF. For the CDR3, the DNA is TGTGCCAGCAGCGTAGATTCCGTGGGAGAGACCCAGTACTTC.

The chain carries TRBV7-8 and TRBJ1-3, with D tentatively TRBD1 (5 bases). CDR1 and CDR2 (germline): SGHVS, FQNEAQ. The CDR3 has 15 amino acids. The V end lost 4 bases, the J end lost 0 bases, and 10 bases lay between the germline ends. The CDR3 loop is CASSWDVLSGNTIYF. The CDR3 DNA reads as TGTGCCAGCAGCTGGGACGTCCTCTCTGGAAACACCATATATTTT. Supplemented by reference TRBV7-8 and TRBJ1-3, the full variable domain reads GAGVSQSPRYKVAKRGQDVALRCDPISGHVSLFWYQQALGQGPEFLTYFQNEAQLDKSGLPSDRFFAERPEGSVSTLKIQRTQQEDSAVYLCASSWDVLSGNTIYFGEGSWLTVV.

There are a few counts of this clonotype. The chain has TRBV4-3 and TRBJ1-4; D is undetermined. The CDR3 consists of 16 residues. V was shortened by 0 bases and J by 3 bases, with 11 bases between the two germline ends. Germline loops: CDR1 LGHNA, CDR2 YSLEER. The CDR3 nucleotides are TGCGCCAGCAGCCAAGAGCGACTTGGGGCTAATGAAAAACTGTTTTTT. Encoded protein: CASSQERLGANEKLFF.

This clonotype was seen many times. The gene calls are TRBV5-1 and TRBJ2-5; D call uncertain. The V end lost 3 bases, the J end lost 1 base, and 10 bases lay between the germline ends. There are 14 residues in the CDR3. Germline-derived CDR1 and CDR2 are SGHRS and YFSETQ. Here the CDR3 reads CASSWGSGQETQYF. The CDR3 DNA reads TGCGCCAGCAGCTGGGGTTCGGGCCAAGAGACCCAGTACTTC. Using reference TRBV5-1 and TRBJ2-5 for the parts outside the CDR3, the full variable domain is KAGVTQTPRYLIKTRGQQVTLSCSPISGHRSVSWYQQTPGQGLQFLFEYFSETQRNKGNFPGRFSGRQFSNSRSEMNVSTLELGDSALYLCASSWGSGQETQYFGPGTRLLVL.

The DNA for the CDR3 is TGTGCCAGCAGCAAACTAGCGGGGCACGGAACCAGCTCCTACAATGAGCAGTTCTTC. Its protein product is CASSKLAGHGTSSYNEQFF. This sequence joins TRBV9 and TRBJ2-1, with 10 bases lining up with TRBD2. Per germline, CDR1 SGDLS and CDR2 YYNGEE. After removal of 4 bases from V and 0 bases from J, the junction contained 13 bases not matched to a gene. The CDR3 totals 19 residues.

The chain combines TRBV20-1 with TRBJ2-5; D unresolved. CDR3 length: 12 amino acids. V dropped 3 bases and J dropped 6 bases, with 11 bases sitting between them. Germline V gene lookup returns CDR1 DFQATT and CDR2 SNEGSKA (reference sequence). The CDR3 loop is CSARTPSQTQYF. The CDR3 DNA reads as TGCAGTGCTAGGACTCCCAGCCAGACCCAGTACTTC.

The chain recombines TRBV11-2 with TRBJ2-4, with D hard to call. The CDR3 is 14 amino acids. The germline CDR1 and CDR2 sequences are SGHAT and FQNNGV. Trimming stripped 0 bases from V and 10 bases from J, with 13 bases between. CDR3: CASSLDALEGIQYF. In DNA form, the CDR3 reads TGTGCCAGCAGCTTAGACGCGTTAGAAGGGATTCAGTACTTC. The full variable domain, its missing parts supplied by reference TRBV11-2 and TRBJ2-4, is EAGVAQSPRYKIIEKRQSVAFWCNPISGHATLYWYQQILGQGPKLLIQFQNNGVVDDSQLPKDRFSAERLKGVDSTLKIQPAKLEDSAVYLCASSLDALEGIQYFGAGTRLSVL.

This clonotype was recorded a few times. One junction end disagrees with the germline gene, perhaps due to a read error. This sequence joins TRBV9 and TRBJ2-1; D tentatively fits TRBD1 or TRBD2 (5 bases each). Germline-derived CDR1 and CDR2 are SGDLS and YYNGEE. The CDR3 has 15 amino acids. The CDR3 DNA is TGTGCTAGCAGCGTAACGGGGCTTTCTTACAATGAGCAGTTCTTC. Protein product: CASSVTGLSYNEQFF.

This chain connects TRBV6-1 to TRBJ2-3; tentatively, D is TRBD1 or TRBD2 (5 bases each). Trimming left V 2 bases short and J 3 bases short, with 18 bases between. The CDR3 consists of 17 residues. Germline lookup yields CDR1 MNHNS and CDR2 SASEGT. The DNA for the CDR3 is TGTGCCAGCAGTGAAATGGGACCCCCATTGGGGACAGATACGCAGTATTTT. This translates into CASSEMGPPLGTDTQYF.

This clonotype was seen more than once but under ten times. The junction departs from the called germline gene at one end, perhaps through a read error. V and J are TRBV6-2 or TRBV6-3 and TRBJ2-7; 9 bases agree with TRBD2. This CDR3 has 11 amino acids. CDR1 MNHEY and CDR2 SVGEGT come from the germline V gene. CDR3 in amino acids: CASSSASGEFF. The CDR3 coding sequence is TGTGCCAGCAGTTCTGCTAGCGGGGAGTTCTTC.

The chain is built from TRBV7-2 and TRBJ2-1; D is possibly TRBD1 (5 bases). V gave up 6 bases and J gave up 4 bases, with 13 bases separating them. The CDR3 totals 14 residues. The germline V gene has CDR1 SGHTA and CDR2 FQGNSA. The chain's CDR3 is CASRVRQPYNEQFF. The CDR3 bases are TGTGCCAGCAGGGTCCGACAGCCTTACAATGAGCAGTTCTTC.

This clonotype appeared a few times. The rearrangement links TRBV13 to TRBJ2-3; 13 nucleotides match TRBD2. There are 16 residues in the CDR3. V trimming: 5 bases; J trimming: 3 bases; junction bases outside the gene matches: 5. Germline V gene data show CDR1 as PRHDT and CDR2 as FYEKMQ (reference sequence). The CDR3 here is CASSTGLAGSTDTQYF. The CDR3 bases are TGTGCCAGCAGCACGGGACTAGCGGGATCGACAGATACGCAGTATTTT.

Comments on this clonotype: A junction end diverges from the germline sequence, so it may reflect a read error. The CDR3 loop reads CASSFRARVTDTQYF. The CDR3, as DNA: TGCGCCAGCAGCTTCCGGGCCAGAGTCACAGATACGCAGTATTTT. This rearrangement joins TRBV7-2 to TRBJ2-3; D unresolved. Per the germline V gene, CDR1 is SGHTA and CDR2 is FQGNSA. This CDR3 is 15 amino acids long.

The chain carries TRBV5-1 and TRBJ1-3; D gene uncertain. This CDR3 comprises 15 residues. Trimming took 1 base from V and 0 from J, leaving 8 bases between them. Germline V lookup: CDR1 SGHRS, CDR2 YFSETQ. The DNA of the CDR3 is TGCGCCAGCAGCTTGATCGGGAGCTCTGGAAACACCATATATTTT. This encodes CASSLIGSSGNTIYF.

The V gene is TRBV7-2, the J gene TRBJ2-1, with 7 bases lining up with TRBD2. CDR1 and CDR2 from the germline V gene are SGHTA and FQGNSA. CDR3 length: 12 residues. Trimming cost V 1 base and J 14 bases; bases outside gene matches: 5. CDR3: CASSLVLAEEFF. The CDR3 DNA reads TGTGCCAGCAGCTTAGTTCTAGCGGAGGAGTTCTTC.

The CDR3 here is CASSLMSGSDNEQFF. CDR3 nucleotide sequence: TGTGCCAGCAGTTTAATGTCAGGGAGCGACAATGAGCAGTTCTTC. This sequence joins TRBV27 and TRBJ2-1; D could derive from TRBD1 or TRBD2 (5 bases each). V was cut by 2 bases and J by 5 bases, with 13 bases left in between. The germline gives CDR1 MNHEY, CDR2 SMNVEV (reference sequence). The CDR3 covers 15 residues.

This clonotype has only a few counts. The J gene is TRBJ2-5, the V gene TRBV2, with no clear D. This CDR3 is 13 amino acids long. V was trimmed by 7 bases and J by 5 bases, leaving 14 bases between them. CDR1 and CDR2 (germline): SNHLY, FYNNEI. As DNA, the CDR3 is TGTGCCAGCACCTTGGGCAGTCCGGAGACCCAGTACTTC. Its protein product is CASTLGSPETQYF.

Here the CDR3 DNA reads TGTGCCAGCAGTCTTACAGGGGCGGGGAAGGGGAATACGCAGTATTTT. Protein product: CASSLTGAGKGNTQYF. The V gene is TRBV28, the J gene TRBJ2-3; possible D gene TRBD1, 7 bases. Trimming removed 5 bases at V and 7 bases at J, with 22 bases between. Germline lookup yields CDR1 MDHEN and CDR2 SYDVKM. The CDR3 has 16 residues.

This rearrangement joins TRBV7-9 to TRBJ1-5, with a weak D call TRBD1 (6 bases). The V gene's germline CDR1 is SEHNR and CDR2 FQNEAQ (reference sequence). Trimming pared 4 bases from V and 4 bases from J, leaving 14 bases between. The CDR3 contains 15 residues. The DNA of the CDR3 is TGTGCCAGCAGCTCCACGGGGGCAATGAATCAGCCCCAGCATTTT. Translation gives CASSSTGAMNQPQHF.

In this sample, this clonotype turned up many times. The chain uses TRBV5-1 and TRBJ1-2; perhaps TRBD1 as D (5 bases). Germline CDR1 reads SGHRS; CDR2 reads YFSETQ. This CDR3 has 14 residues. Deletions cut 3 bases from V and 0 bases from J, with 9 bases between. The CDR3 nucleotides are TGCGCCAGCAGCTGGGACGGAGCTAACTATGGCTACACCTTC. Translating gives CASSWDGANYGYTF.

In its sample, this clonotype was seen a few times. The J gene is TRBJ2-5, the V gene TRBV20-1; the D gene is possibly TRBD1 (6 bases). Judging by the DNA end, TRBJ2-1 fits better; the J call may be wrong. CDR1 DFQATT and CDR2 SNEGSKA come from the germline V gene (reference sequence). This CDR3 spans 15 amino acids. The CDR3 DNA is TGCAGTGCTAGGGACTTCAACAGGGTTGGTGATGAGCAGTTCTTC. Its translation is CSARDFNRVGDEQFF.

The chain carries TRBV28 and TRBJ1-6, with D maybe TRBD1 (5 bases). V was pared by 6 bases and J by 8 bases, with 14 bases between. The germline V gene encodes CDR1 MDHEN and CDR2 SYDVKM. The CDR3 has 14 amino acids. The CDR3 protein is CASRFGGGDSPLHF. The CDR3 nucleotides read TGTGCCAGCAGATTCGGGGGGGGAGATTCACCCCTCCACTTT.

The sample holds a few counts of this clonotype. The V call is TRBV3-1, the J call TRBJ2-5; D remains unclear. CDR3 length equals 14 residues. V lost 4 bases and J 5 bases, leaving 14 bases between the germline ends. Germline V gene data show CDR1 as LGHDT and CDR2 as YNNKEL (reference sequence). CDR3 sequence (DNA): TGTGCCAGCAGCCTGTCGGATGGCAGGGAGACCCAGTACTTC. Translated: CASSLSDGRETQYF.

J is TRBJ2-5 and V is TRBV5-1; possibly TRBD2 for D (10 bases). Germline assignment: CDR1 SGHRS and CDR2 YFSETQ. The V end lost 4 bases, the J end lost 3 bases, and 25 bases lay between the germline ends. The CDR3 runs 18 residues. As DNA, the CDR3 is TGCGCCAGCAGCCCGGGACAGGGACCTAGCGGGGGTAAAGAGACCCAGTACTTC. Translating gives CASSPGQGPSGGKETQYF.

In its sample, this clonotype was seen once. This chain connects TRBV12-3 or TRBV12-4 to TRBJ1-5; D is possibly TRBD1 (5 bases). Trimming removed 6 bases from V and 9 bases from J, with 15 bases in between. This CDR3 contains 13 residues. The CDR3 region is CASSWGSRGPQHF. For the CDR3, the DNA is TGTGCCAGCAGCTGGGGCTCCCGGGGGCCCCAGCATTTT.

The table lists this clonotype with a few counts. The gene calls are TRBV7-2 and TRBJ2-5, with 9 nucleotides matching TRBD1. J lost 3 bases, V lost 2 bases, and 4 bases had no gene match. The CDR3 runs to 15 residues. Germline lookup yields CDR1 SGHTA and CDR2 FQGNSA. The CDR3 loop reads CASSLTTGGEETQYF. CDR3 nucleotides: TGTGCCAGCAGCTTAACGACAGGGGGGGAAGAGACCCAGTACTTC. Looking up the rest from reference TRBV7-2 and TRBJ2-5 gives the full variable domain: GAGVSQSPSNKVTEKGKDVELRCDPISGHTALYWYRQSLGQGLEFLIYFQGNSAPDKSGLPSDRFSAERTGGSVSTLTIQRTQQEDSAVYLCASSLTTGGEETQYFGPGTRLLVL.

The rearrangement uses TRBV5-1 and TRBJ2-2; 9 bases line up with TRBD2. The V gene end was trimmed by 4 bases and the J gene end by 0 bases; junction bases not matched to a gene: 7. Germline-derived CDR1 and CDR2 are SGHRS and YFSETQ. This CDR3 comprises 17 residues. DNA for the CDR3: TGCGCCAGCAGCCCCCGGGCTAGCGGGGCGAACACCGGGGAGCTGTTTTTT. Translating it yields CASSPRASGANTGELFF.

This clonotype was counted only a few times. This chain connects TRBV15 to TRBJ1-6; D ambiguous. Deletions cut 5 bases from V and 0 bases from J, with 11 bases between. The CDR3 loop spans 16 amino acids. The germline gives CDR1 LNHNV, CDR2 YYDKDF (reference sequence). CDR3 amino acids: CATSPTGSSYNSPLHF. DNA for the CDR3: TGTGCCACCAGCCCCACGGGGAGCTCCTATAATTCACCCCTCCACTTT.

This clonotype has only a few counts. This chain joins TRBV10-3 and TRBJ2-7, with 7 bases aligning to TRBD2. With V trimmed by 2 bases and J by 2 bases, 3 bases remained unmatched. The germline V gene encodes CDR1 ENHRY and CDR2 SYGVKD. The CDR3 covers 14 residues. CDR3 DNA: TGTGCCATCAGTGAGAGCGGGACGACCTACGAGCAGTACTTC. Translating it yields CAISESGTTYEQYF.

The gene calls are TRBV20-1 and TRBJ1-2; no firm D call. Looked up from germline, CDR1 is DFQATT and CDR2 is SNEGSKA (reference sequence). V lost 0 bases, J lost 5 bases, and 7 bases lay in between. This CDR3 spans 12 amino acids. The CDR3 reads CSARDAEYGYTF. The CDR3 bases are TGCAGTGCTAGAGATGCGGAGTATGGCTACACCTTC.

CDR3 protein: CASSQHEGRATEAFF. In nucleotides, the CDR3 is TGTGCCAGCAGCCAACACGAAGGGAGAGCCACTGAAGCTTTCTTT. The genes are TRBV7-3 and TRBJ1-1; D is unclear. The germline V gene encodes CDR1 SGHTA and CDR2 FQGTGA. There are 15 residues in the CDR3. Trimming pared 5 bases from V and 4 bases from J, leaving 17 bases between.

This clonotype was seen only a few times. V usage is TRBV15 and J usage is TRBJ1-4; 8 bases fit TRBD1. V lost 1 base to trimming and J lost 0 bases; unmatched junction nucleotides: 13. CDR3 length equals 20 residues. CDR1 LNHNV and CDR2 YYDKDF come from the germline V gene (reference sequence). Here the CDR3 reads CATSRAPMRTGLATNEKLFF. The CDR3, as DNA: TGTGCCACCAGCAGAGCCCCGATGCGGACAGGGCTCGCAACTAATGAAAAACTGTTTTTT.